The present T cell receptor beta chain was sequenced within a study of CD8 T cells in ankylosing spondylitis. This clonotype was counted many times. Its antigen is not identified. The study's findings and limits: Prior work had noted some motif variants in reactive arthritis blood and synovial fluid. Reportedly, matched ankylosing spondylitis synovial fluid was significantly enriched for disease-linked clones. Made up of 7 to 9 highly homologous variants, a TCR beta motif appeared characteristic of ankylosing spondylitis blood.

By quantitative 5'-RACE with molecular barcodes, the TCR beta libraries were made. TCRdb passed the 5' RACE reads through MiXCR, listing each CDR3 protein once. The sample has more than 650,000 distinct CDR3 sequences; 10% to 15% are singletons. The germline V and J ends were trimmed by 3 bases and 0 bases, with 5 bases remaining between them. CDR3 length: 13 amino acids. The sequencing sample was made of blood, either unsorted or a sorted T cell fraction (not recorded which). The receptor's source is a male donor with ankylosing spondylitis. The rearrangement uses TRBV12-3 or TRBV12-4 and TRBJ1-1; D is unresolved. CDR3 nucleotide sequence: TGTGCCAGCAGTTTCCAGATGAACACTGAAGCTTTCTTT. Its protein product is CASSFQMNTEAFF.